This note documents a single T cell receptor (beta chain) sequence. The antigen is unknown. This sample was taken from a study of T cell repertoires in cytomegalovirus infection. Whole-study context: Indications of both CMV infection and matching HLA type were provided by public TCR beta signatures.

TCRdb reprocessed the reads with MiXCR, giving one entry per CDR3 protein. Here the sample spans about 63,000 distinct CDR3 sequences, about 19% being singletons. This TCR was recovered from a human donor in good health (CMV status not recorded). Some clones in this sample may be carry-over from other donors' samples. The sample in question was CD8+ T cells from cultured PBMCs, obtained from culture after CMV antigen stimulation.

CDR3 sequence: CSARRMNTEAFF. CDR3 sequence (DNA): TGCAGTGCTAGGCGGATGAACACTGAAGCTTTCTTT. V is TRBV20-1 and J is TRBJ1-1, with D unresolved. Germline V CDR1 and CDR2: DFQATT, SNEGSKA (reference sequence). This CDR3 region has 12 residues. V dropped 3 bases and J dropped 0 bases, with 5 bases sitting between them.